The 18 T cell receptor beta chains reported below all come from one sample, sequenced in a study of cytomegalovirus exposure and HLA in healthy donors. Amplification used 60 Vbeta primers and 13 Jbeta primers. The method was immunoSEQ multiplex PCR; TCRdb's version includes in-frame clones alone and lacks a portion of them. The repertoire includes just over 150,000 clones, around four fifths of them detected once, and 1.5% to 2.5% sits in the top ten. Sequences were obtained from PBMCs. Receptors were obtained from a man aged 18 to 29 in good health and CMV-seronegative.

The chain is built from TRBV5-6 and TRBJ1-5, with 10 positions matching TRBD1. V lost 0 bases, J lost 1 base, and 1 base stayed unmatched. Germline V gene sequence: CDR1 SGHDT, CDR2 YYEEEE. The CDR3 contains 16 residues. The CDR3 spells CASSLGQGASNQPQHF. In DNA form, the CDR3 reads TGTGCCAGCAGCTTGGGACAGGGGGCAAGCAATCAGCCCCAGCATTTT.

The chain employs TRBV5-6 and TRBJ1-5, with D possibly matching TRBD1 (5 bases). The CDR3 runs 17 residues. From germline, CDR1 is SGHDT and CDR2 YYEEEE. V lost 2 bases and J lost 5, with 20 bases in between. CDR3 DNA sequence: TGTGCCAGCAGCTTTGCAGCAGGGAATCAAGTCGATCAGCCCCAGCATTTT. Translation gives CASSFAAGNQVDQPQHF.

The gene calls are TRBV6-5 and TRBJ1-2; 7 bases map to TRBD1. Germline V lookup: CDR1 MNHEY, CDR2 SVGAGI. The CDR3 has 14 residues. The V and J ends lost 0 bases and 3 bases, in that order; junction bases with no gene match: 1. The CDR3: CASSYSGTDYGYTF. The CDR3 nucleotides are TGTGCCAGCAGTTACTCCGGGACAGACTATGGCTACACCTTC.

The chain couples TRBV19 to TRBJ2-2; tentative D call: TRBD1 (6 bases). CDR3 length equals 17 residues. Germline V gene data show CDR1 as LNHDA and CDR2 as SQIVND (reference sequence). Trimming removed 6 bases at V and 4 bases at J, with 21 bases between. CDR3 in amino acids: CASSPGWGPSPTGELFF. CDR3 sequence (DNA): TGTGCCAGTAGCCCAGGTTGGGGGCCTTCGCCCACCGGGGAGCTGTTTTTT.

V usage is TRBV6-5 and J usage is TRBJ1-2; 7 bases map to TRBD1. V dropped 6 bases and J dropped 4; count of bases not matched to a gene: 5. Germline loops: CDR1 MNHEY, CDR2 SVGAGI. The CDR3 has 13 amino acids. This CDR3 is CASRTTGPYGYTF. CDR3 nucleotide sequence: TGTGCCAGCAGAACGACAGGGCCCTATGGCTACACCTTC.

The chain has TRBV7-2 and TRBJ2-1; D possibly corresponds to TRBD2 (5 bases). The CDR3 has 15 amino acids. Looked up from germline, CDR1 is SGHTA and CDR2 is FQGNSA. The V end was cut by 5 bases, the J end by 5 bases, with 16 bases between. The CDR3 coding sequence is TGTGCCAGCAGCACCTCGAGCGGTGAGCACAATGAGCAGTTCTTC. Translation gives CASSTSSGEHNEQFF.

The genes are TRBV5-1 and TRBJ1-1; 9 bases map to TRBD1. V trimming: 5 bases; J trimming: 8 bases; junction bases outside the gene matches: 4. This CDR3 has 12 amino acids. Germline assignment: CDR1 SGHRS and CDR2 YFSETQ. CDR3 sequence (DNA): TGCGCCAGCAGTCGGGACAGGGAAGAAGCTTTCTTT. Its translation: CASSRDREEAFF.

DNA of the CDR3: TGTGCCAGCAGTCCGGGACTAGATGGTGAGCAGTTCTTC. The encoded protein is CASSPGLDGEQFF. The rearrangement joins TRBV6-1 to TRBJ2-1; 8 bases agree with TRBD2. The CDR3 covers 13 residues. Germline-derived CDR1 and CDR2 are MNHNS and SASEGT. V gave up 5 bases and J gave up 9 bases; unmatched junction bases: 6.

This clone appeared a single time. The genes are TRBV19 and TRBJ1-4, with D uncertain. CDR3 length: 14 amino acids. Germline CDR1 reads LNHDA; CDR2 reads SQIVND (reference sequence). Between the trimmed V and J ends, which lost 7 bases and 0 bases, there was a span of 9 bases. DNA of the CDR3: TGTGCCAGTATGCGGCGCGCAACTAATGAAAAACTGTTTTTT. Translated, it gives CASMRRATNEKLFF.

This clone was observed a few times. The J gene is TRBJ2-7, the V gene TRBV7-2; TRBD2 matches at 7 bases. The V gene end was trimmed by 2 bases and the J gene end by 3 bases; junction bases not matched to a gene: 1. The CDR3 is 13 amino acids. The germline gives CDR1 SGHTA, CDR2 FQGNSA. Here the CDR3 DNA reads TGTGCCAGCAGCTTACTAGCGGTCTACGAGCAGTACTTC. Protein: CASSLLAVYEQYF.

The chain links TRBV5-1 to TRBJ2-6; D perhaps matches TRBD1 (5 bases). V lost 3 bases to trimming and J lost 1 base, with 20 bases between them. The germline CDR1 and CDR2 sequences are SGHRS and YFSETQ. The CDR3 runs to 19 residues. The CDR3 nucleotides are TGCGCCAGCAGCTCACGCTGGGGCAGCGAGTGGTCTGGGGCCAACGTCCTGACTTTC. Translating gives CASSSRWGSEWSGANVLTF.

This rearrangement joins TRBV27 to TRBJ1-5, with 7 bases lining up with TRBD1. CDR3 length: 16 residues. CDR1 and CDR2 from the germline V gene are MNHEY and SMNVEV (reference sequence). The J segment lost 2 bases and the V segment lost 0 bases, leaving 4 bases of the junction unmatched. In nucleotides, the CDR3 is TGTGCCAGCAGTTTATCAGGGGGCACGGGCAATCAGCCCCAGCATTTT. It is translated as CASSLSGGTGNQPQHF.

This chain connects TRBV5-1 to TRBJ2-1, with unresolved D. The length of the CDR3 is 14 residues. Germline V lookup: CDR1 SGHRS, CDR2 YFSETQ. Trimming removed 2 bases from V and 7 bases from J, with 13 bases in between. For the CDR3, the DNA is TGCGCCAGCAGCTTCGGAGTTTACGGGAATGAGCAGTTCTTC. This translates into CASSFGVYGNEQFF.

V gene TRBV9 combines with J gene TRBJ2-5; D perhaps matches TRBD1 (5 bases). Per germline, CDR1 SGDLS and CDR2 YYNGEE. CDR3 length: 14 residues. Trimming cost V 1 base and J 5 bases, with 12 bases left between them. In DNA form, the CDR3 reads TGTGCCAGCAGCGTACAGGTAAAGGGGGAGACCCAGTACTTC. Its protein product is CASSVQVKGETQYF.

The rearrangement links TRBV18 to TRBJ2-7; TRBD1 matches at 10 bases. J was trimmed by 2 bases and V by 5 bases; bases with no gene match: 6. Germline CDR1 is KGHSH and CDR2 is LQKENI. The CDR3 totals 15 residues. The DNA for the CDR3 is TGTGCCAGCTCATATCCGGGACAGGGGACCTACGAGCAGTACTTC. As protein: CASSYPGQGTYEQYF.

In this sample, this clone turned up once. The V gene is TRBV11-2, the J gene TRBJ2-1, with D perhaps matching TRBD1 (6 bases). The CDR3 totals 14 residues. Germline assignment: CDR1 SGHAT and CDR2 FQNNGV. With 7 bases removed from V and 4 bases from J, the gap between germline ends came to 14 bases. This CDR3 is CASTETGYYNEQFF. The CDR3, as DNA: TGTGCCAGCACAGAGACAGGATATTACAATGAGCAGTTCTTC.

Concerning this clone: Compared with germline, one end of the junction differs, possibly owing to a read error. V and J are TRBV6-7 and TRBJ2-5, with D tentatively TRBD1 (6 bases). TRBV6-7 is assigned to the ORF class and has an uncertain function. CDR3 length equals 12 residues. The DNA for the CDR3 is TGTGCCAGCAGTCCCCTCGGACAGCGAGAGGACTTC. Protein product: CASSPLGQREDF.

V gene TRBV5-6 combines with J gene TRBJ2-1; D may be TRBD2 (6 bases). The CDR3 totals 14 residues. V was trimmed by 2 bases and J by 5 bases, leaving 11 bases between them. CDR1 and CDR2 (germline): SGHDT, YYEEEE. The CDR3 region is CASSLRRGHNEQFF. CDR3 nucleotides: TGTGCCAGCAGCTTACGGCGGGGCCACAATGAGCAGTTCTTC.